This note documents a single T cell receptor beta chain sequence. Its antigen remains unidentified. The treatment was: roughly 10-day PBMC culture with coronavirus spike peptide pools or control peptides (ViraFEST assay). Researchers collected the unexposed donor's CD4+ T cells before the COVID-19 pandemic (2011-2018). This specimen belongs to a study of vaccination and CD4 T cells after COVID-19. Study details: Four females and six males made up the convalescents, two of whom were Hispanic. Control cultures received a CEFX pool, an HIV-1 Nef pool, or no peptide. Cells were stimulated with overlapping spike peptides from SARS-CoV-2, HCoV-NL63, HCoV-OC43 and HCoV-229E. General study findings and limits: The median number of SARS-CoV-2-reactive clonotypes increased from roughly 21 to 40, a change that did not reach significance.

The trim removed 1 base at V and 10 bases at J, leaving 2 bases unmatched. The germline V gene encodes CDR1 MGHDK and CDR2 SYGVNS. The CDR3 is made up of 12 amino acids. The Oncomine TCR Beta short-read assay sequenced DNA from cultured CD4+ T cells. Via MiXCR, TCRdb re-called the PCR reads, giving one row per CDR3 protein. The sample carries several thousand distinct CDR3 sequences, 50% to 55% recorded once. The material sequenced was CD4+ T cells from blood, cultured in vitro. V and J are TRBV25-1 and TRBJ1-1, with TRBD1 matching 8 bases. This clonotype was obtained from a human donor in good health. This CDR3 reads CASSEWTGRAFF. CDR3 DNA: TGTGCCAGCAGTGAATGGACAGGGAGAGCTTTCTTT. The full variable domain, its missing parts supplied by reference TRBV25-1 and TRBJ1-1, is EADIYQTPRYLVIGTGKKITLECSQTMGHDKMYWYQQDPGMELHLIHYSYGVNSTEKGDLSSESTVSRIRTEHFPLTLESARPSHTSQYLCASSEWTGRAFFGQGTRLTVV.